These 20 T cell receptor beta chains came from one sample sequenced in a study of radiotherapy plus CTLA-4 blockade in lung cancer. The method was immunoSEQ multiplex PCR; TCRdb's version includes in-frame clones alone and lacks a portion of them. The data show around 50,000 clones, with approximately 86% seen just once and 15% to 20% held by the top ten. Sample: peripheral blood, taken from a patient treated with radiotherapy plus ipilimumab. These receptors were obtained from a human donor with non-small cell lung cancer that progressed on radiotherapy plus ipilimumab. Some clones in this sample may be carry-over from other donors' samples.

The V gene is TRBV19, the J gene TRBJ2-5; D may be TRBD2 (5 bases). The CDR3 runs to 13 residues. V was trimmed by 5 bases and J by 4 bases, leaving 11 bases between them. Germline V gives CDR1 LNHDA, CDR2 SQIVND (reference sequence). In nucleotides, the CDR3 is TGTGCCAGTAGTGATAGCGTATCAGAGACCCAGTACTTC. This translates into CASSDSVSETQYF. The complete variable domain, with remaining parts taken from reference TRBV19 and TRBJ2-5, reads DGGITQSPKYLFRKEGQNVTLSCEQNLNHDAMYWYRQDPGQGLRLIYYSQIVNDFQKGDIAEGYSVSREKKESFPLTVTSAQKNPTAFYLCASSDSVSETQYFGPGTRLLVL.

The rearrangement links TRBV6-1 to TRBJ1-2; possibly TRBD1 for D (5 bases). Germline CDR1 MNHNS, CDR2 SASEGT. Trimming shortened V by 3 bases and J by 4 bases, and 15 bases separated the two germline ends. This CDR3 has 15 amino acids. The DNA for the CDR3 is TGTGCCAGCAGTGATTTGGGGACGGGACTCTATGGCTACACCTTC. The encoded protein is CASSDLGTGLYGYTF.

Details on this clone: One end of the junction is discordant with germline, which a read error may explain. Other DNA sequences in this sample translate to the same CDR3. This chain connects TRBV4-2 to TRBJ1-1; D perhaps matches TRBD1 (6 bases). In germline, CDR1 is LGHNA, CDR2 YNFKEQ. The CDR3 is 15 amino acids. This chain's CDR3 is CASSQKIGGDTEAFF. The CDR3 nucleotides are TGTGCCAGCAGCCAAAAAATAGGGGGGGACACTGAAGCTTTCTTC.

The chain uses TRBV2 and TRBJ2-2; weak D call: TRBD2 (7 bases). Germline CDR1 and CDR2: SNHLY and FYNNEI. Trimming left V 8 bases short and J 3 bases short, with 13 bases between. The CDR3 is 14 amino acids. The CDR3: CASSGGRDTGELFF. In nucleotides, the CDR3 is TGTGCCAGCTCCGGGGGGCGCGACACCGGGGAGCTGTTTTTT.

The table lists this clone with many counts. CDR3 nucleotide sequence: TGCGCCAGCAGCGGATGGACAGGTCACTCTGGAAACACCATATATTTT. This sequence encodes CASSGWTGHSGNTIYF. The genes are TRBV5-1 and TRBJ1-3; 7 bases are shared with TRBD1. The CDR3 sequence is 16 residues long. Germline assignment: CDR1 SGHRS and CDR2 YFSETQ. The junction had 7 bases not matched to a gene; V was cut back by 4 bases and J by 0 bases.

For the CDR3, the DNA is TGTGCTAGTGGCGGACGGGGGGGAACAGATACGCAGTATTTT. This gives the protein CASGGRGGTDTQYF. The J gene is TRBJ2-3, the V gene TRBV12-5; 8 bases align to TRBD2. Germline lookup yields CDR1 LGHNT and CDR2 FRNRAP. Losses at the gene ends were 6 bases for V and 3 bases for J; bases not matched to a gene: 5. The CDR3 has 14 amino acids.

The CDR3 protein is CSVAGLDETSETYEQYF. CDR3 nucleotides: TGCAGCGTTGCCGGTTTAGACGAGACTAGCGAGACCTACGAGCAGTACTTC. J is TRBJ2-7 and V is TRBV29-1; 8 bases match TRBD2. Germline V gene lookup returns CDR1 SQVTM and CDR2 ANQGSEA. The trim removed 4 bases at V and 2 bases at J, leaving 16 bases unmatched. The CDR3 is 17 residues long.

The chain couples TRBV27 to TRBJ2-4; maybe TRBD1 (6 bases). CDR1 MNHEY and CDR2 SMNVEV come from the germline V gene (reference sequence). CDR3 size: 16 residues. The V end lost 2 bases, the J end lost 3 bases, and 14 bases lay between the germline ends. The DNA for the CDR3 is TGTGCCAGCAGTTTAACCTCAGGGGCCAGCAAAAACATTCAGTACTTC. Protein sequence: CASSLTSGASKNIQYF.

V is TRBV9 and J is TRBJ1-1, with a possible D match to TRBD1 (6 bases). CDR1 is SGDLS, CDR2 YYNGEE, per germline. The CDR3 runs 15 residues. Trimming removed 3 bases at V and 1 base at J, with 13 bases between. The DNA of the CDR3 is TGTGCCAGCAGCGGCACAGGGTCGGAGAACACTGAAGCTTTCTTT. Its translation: CASSGTGSENTEAFF.

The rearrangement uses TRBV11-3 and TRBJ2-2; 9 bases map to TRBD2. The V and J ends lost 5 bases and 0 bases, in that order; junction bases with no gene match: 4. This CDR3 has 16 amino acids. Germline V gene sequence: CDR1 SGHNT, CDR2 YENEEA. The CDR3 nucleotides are TGTGCCAGCAGCCCGACTAGCGGAACGAACACCGGGGAGCTGTTTTTT. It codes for CASSPTSGTNTGELFF.

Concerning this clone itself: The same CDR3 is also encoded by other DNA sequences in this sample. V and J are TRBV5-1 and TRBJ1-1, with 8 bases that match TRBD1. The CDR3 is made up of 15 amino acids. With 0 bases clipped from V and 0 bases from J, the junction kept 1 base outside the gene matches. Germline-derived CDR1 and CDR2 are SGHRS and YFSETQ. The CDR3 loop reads CASSLGQGLNTEAFF. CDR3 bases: TGCGCCAGCAGCTTGGGACAGGGGTTGAACACTGAAGCTTTCTTT.

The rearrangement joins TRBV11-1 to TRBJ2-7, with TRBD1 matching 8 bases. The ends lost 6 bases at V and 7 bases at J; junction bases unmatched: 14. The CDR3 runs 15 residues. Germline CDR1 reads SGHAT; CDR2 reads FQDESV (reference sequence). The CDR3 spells CASRFSRTGIYEQYF. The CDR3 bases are TGTGCCAGCAGGTTCAGCCGGACAGGGATTTATGAGCAGTACTTC.

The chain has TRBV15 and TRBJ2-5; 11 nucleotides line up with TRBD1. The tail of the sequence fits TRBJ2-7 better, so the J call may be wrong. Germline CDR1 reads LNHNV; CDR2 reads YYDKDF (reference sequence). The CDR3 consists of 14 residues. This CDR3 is CATQRGQGAYEQYF. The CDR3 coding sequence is TGTGCCACCCAAAGGGGACAGGGGGCCTACGAGCAGTACTTC.

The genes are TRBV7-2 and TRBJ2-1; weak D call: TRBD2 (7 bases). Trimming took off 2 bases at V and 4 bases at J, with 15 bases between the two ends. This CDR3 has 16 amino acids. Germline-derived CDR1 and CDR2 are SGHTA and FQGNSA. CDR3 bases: TGTGCCAGCAGCTTAAAAGTGGGAGGGGGGTACAATGAGCAGTTCTTC. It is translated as CASSLKVGGGYNEQFF.

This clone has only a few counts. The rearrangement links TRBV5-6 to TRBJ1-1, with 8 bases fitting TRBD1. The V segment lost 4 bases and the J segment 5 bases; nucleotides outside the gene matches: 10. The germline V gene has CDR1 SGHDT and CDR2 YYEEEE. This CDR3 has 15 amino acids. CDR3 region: CASSQTTGVRTEAFF. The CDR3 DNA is TGTGCCAGCAGCCAAACGACAGGGGTTAGAACTGAAGCTTTCTTT.

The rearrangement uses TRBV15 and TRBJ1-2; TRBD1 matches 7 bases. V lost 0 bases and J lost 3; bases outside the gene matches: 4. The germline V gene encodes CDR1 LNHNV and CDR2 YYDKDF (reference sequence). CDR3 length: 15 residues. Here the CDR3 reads CATSREMGQYYGYTF. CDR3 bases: TGTGCCACCAGCAGAGAAATGGGACAGTACTATGGCTACACCTTC.

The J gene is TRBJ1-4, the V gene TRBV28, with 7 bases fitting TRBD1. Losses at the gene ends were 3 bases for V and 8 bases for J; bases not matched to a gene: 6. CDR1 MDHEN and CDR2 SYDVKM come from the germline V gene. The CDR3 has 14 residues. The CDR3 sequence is CASSLDRRDEKLFF. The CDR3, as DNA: TGTGCCAGCAGTTTGGACAGGCGGGACGAAAAACTGTTTTTT.

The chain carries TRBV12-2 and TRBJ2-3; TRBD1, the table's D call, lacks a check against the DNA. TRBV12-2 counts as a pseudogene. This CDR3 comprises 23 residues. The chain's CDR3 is CASRLVRGYRDRFLAVHTDTQYF. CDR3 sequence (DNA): TGTGCAAGTCGCTTAGTGAGGGGATACCGGGACAGGTTTTTGGCCGTACACACAGATACGCAGTATTTT.

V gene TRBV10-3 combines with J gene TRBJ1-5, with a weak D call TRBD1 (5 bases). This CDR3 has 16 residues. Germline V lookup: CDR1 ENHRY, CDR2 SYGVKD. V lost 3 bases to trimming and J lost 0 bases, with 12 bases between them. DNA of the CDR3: TGTGCCATCAGTGACGGGGGGAGCCCTAGCAATCAGCCCCAGCATTTT. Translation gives CAISDGGSPSNQPQHF.

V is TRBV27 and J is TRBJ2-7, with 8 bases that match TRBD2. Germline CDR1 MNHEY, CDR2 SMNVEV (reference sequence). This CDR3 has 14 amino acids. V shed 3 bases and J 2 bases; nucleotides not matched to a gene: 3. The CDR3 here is CASSFFGGAYEQYF. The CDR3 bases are TGTGCCAGCAGTTTTTTCGGGGGGGCCTACGAGCAGTACTTC.